This is a list of T cell receptor beta chains from one sample in a study of blood T cell repertoires in COVID-19. Clones were read by immunoSEQ multiplex PCR, and TCRdb kept only the in-frame ones, dropping some. The sample holds tens of thousands of clones, 85% to 90% seen once. The sequencing input was peripheral blood. The source is a human donor in a cohort sampled during active COVID-19. Both conserved end residues are part of each CDR3. Fields, in order: clone size, J gene, D gene, V gene, CDR3 DNA, CDR3 protein. The D gene is left open where the match is weak. Clone size appears in some rows only: once, few, many, or a class for an expanded clone.

.	TRBJ2-3	TRBD2	TRBV10-3	TGTGCCATCAGGAGCGGGGGGCCAGCTAGCACAGATACGCAGTATTTT	CAIRSGGPASTDTQYF
.	TRBJ1-5	.	TRBV30	TGTGCCTGTAAGGGGCGAAATCAGCCCCAGCATTTT	CACKGRNQPQHF
.	TRBJ2-5	TRBD1	TRBV7-2	TGTGCCAGCAGCTTAGTAACAGGGGGCTACAACCAAGAGACCCAGTACTTC	CASSLVTGGYNQETQYF
.	TRBJ2-7	.	TRBV11-2	TGTGCCAGCAGCTTAAGGTCGGGACTTACGGTGCAGTACTTC	CASSLRSGLTVQYF
.	TRBJ1-2	.	TRBV28	TGTGCCAGCAGTTTATTGGTAGGACAGAAGGGGGGCTACACCTTC	CASSLLVGQKGGYTF
.	TRBJ2-2	TRBD1	TRBV6-5	TGTGCCAGCAGCTACGACAGGGGTGGCACCGGGGAGCTGTTTTTT	CASSYDRGGTGELFF
.	TRBJ1-5	.	TRBV5-6	TGTGCCAGCAGCTCAGGCAGGGTTCAGCCCCAGCATTTT	CASSSGRVQPQHF
.	TRBJ2-2	TRBD1	TRBV28	TGTGCCAGCAGCACGGGACAGTTCTACACCGGGGAGCTGTTTTTT	CASSTGQFYTGELFF
.	TRBJ1-5	TRBD1	TRBV7-9	TGTGCCAGCAGCCCCCAGGGGGAAGATAGCAATCAGCCCCAGCATTTT	CASSPQGEDSNQPQHF
.	TRBJ2-1	TRBD1	TRBV5-1	TGCGCCAGCGACCCCGGGACAGGGGGGGACAATGAGCAGTTCTTC	CASDPGTGGDNEQFF
few	TRBJ1-5	.	TRBV7-2	TGTGCCAGCACCCCGGACACAAATCAGCCCCAGCATTTT	CASTPDTNQPQHF
.	TRBJ1-2	.	TRBV6-5	TGTGCCAGCAGATCAGAGGGGGGGGCGCGAGGCTACACCTTC	CASRSEGGARGYTF
.	TRBJ2-1	TRBD2	TRBV19	TGTGCCAGTAGTACGGGGACCTGGGGGGGGAATGAGCAGTTCTTC	CASSTGTWGGNEQFF
.	TRBJ2-2	TRBD1	TRBV29-1	TGCAGCGTTTCTAGGACAGGGGACACCGGGGAGCTGTTTTTT	CSVSRTGDTGELFF
.	TRBJ2-7	.	TRBV28	TGTGCCAGCAGGGCCCCCCAGGGATCTCTCTACGAGCAGTACTTC	CASRAPQGSLYEQYF
.	TRBJ1-2	.	TRBV27	TGTGCCAGCAGTTTAGTTCCGACAGGAACTCCTGTCGGGGGCTACACCTTC	CASSLVPTGTPVGGYTF
.	TRBJ1-1	.	TRBV14	TGTGCCAGAACAGGGTACACTGAAGCTTTCTTT	CARTGYTEAFF
.	TRBJ2-1	.	TRBV27	TGTGCCAGCAGTAACACCGGAGGGTACAATGAGCAGTTCTTC	CASSNTGGYNEQFF
.	TRBJ2-1	.	TRBV9	TGTGCCAGCAGCGTATTAGGACAGAACTACAATGAGCAGTTCTTC	CASSVLGQNYNEQFF
.	TRBJ1-1	.	TRBV5-1	TGCGCCAGCAGCTCCAGACACCTGTCCTCTGAAGCTTTCTTT	CASSSRHLSSEAFF
.	TRBJ1-2	.	TRBV28	TGTGCCAGCAGTTTAGTTGGGTCGGCGGCGGAACCGAACGGGGGCTACACCTTC	CASSLVGSAAEPNGGYTF
.	TRBJ1-1	.	TRBV19	TGTGCCAGTAGTATAGAAGCTCCCTCTGAAGCTTTCTTT	CASSIEAPSEAFF
.	TRBJ1-3	.	TRBV7-2	TGTGCCAGCAGCCCAGACAGCTCTGGAAACACCATATATTTT	CASSPDSSGNTIYF
once	TRBJ2-6	.	TRBV7-2	TGTGCCGTTGCCAGGGGCGCCGGGGCCAACGTCCTGACTTTC	CAVARGAGANVLTF
.	TRBJ2-7	.	TRBV3-1/TRBV3-2	TGTGCCTGCTCCCGGACAGATAACGAGCAGTACTTC	CACSRTDNEQYF
.	TRBJ2-7	.	TRBV10-3	TGTGCCATCAGTCCTCTACAGGGATTCTACGAGCAGTACTTC	CAISPLQGFYEQYF
.	TRBJ2-1	TRBD2	TRBV27	TGTGCCAGCAGTTTATACTCTAGCGGGGGGTTCTCCTACAATGAGCAGTTCTTC	CASSLYSSGGFSYNEQFF
.	TRBJ1-1	TRBD1	TRBV11-1	TGTGCCAGCAGCCCCCGGACAGGGCTCGGCTTGGGGCGGGCTTTCTTT	CASSPRTGLGLGRAFF
once	TRBJ2-5	TRBD2	TRBV6-6	TGTGCCAGCAGTTACTCTCAAACTAGCGGGGGAGAGACCCAGTACTTC	CASSYSQTSGGETQYF
.	TRBJ2-3	.	TRBV29-1	TGCAGCGTTGTTCCCCCTATGCAAGCGCAGTATTTT	CSVVPPMQAQYF
.	TRBJ2-5	.	TRBV18	TGTGCCAGCTCACCCGAAGAGACCCAGTACTTC	CASSPEETQYF
.	TRBJ1-5	.	TRBV6-6	TGTGCCAGCTGGTTGGGGGGGCAGCCCCAGCATTTT	CASWLGGQPQHF
.	TRBJ1-5	TRBD1	TRBV27	TGTGCCAGCAGTCCCCACCAGGGGGCCCTCGGACAGCCCCAGCATTTT	CASSPHQGALGQPQHF
.	TRBJ2-1	.	TRBV18	TGTGCCAGCTCACCACCTGTCAGGGGTCCCTACAATGAGCAGTTCTTC	CASSPPVRGPYNEQFF
.	TRBJ1-1	TRBD1	TRBV5-6	TGTGCCAGCAGCTTCGGTCCCGACAGGGTGAACACTGAAGCTTTCTTT	CASSFGPDRVNTEAFF
.	TRBJ1-1	.	TRBV10-3	TGTGCCATCAGTGGGCGGGAACAGGAGGACACTGAAGCTTTCTTT	CAISGREQEDTEAFF
.	TRBJ1-6	TRBD1	TRBV2	TGTGCCAGCAACGACAGGGATTCCTATAATTCACCCCTCCACTTT	CASNDRDSYNSPLHF
.	TRBJ1-1	TRBD1	TRBV7-2	TGTGCCAGCAGCCCTCGACAGGGGACGAGGAACACTGAAGCTTTCTTT	CASSPRQGTRNTEAFF
few	TRBJ2-7	.	TRBV6-2/TRBV6-3	TGTGCCAGCAGTTACTACGACAGGGACTTACAGTACTTC	CASSYYDRDLQYF
.	TRBJ2-1	.	TRBV7-9	TGTGCCAGCAGCTTTGTGGAATCGGGGGGCCGTGGGTACAATGAGCAGTTCTTC	CASSFVESGGRGYNEQFF
.	TRBJ2-7	.	TRBV6-2/TRBV6-3	TGTGCCAGCAGTTGGCGGCATCGTTCCTACGAGCAGTACTTC	CASSWRHRSYEQYF
.	TRBJ1-2	TRBD1	TRBV9	TGTGCCAGCAGCGGACAGGGTAGTAAAGGCACCTTC	CASSGQGSKGTF
.	TRBJ2-7	TRBD1	TRBV5-4	TGTGCCAGCAGCCCATCCGGCGGGACAGGGGTCTACGAGCAGTACTTC	CASSPSGGTGVYEQYF
.	TRBJ1-1	.	TRBV7-8	TGTGCCAGCCTGGCAGGGCCGACTGGGGCCGAAGCTTTCTTT	CASLAGPTGAEAFF
.	TRBJ2-7	.	TRBV10-3	TGTGCCATCAGTGGAGCTGGAGGCGCGGGGGCCCACGAGCAGTACTTC	CAISGAGGAGAHEQYF
once	TRBJ2-1	.	TRBV4-3	TGCGCCAGCAGCCCGGGAACAGGGAAGATTAGTGAGCAGTTCTTC	CASSPGTGKISEQFF
.	TRBJ1-2	.	TRBV18	TGTGCCAGCTCACCACCCCGACAAGGTCCGTCCTATGGCTACACCTTC	CASSPPRQGPSYGYTF